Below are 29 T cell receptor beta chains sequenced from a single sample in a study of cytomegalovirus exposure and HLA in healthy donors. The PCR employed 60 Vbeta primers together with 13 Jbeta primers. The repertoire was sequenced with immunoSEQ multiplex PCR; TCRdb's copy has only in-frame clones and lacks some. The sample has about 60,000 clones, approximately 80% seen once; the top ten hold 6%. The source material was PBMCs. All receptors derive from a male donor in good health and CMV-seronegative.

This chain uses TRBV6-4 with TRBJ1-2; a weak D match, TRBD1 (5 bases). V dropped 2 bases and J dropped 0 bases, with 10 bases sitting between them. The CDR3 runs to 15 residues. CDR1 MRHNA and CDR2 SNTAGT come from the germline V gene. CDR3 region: CASSDKGDANYGYTF. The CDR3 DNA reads TGTGCCAGCAGTGACAAAGGGGATGCTAACTATGGCTACACCTTC.

The CDR3 region has the DNA TGTGCCAGCAGCCCTGACAGGGAGAACACCGGGGAGCTGTTTTTT. It yields the protein CASSPDRENTGELFF. The V and J genes are TRBV7-3 and TRBJ2-2; 7 bases agree with TRBD1. Germline V CDR1 and CDR2: SGHTA, FQGTGA. This CDR3 contains 15 residues. With V trimmed by 5 bases and J by 1 base, 4 bases remained unmatched. The whole variable domain, remainder taken from reference TRBV7-3 and TRBJ2-2, is GAGVSQTPSNKVTEKGKYVELRCDPISGHTALYWYRQSLGQGPEFLIYFQGTGAADDSGLPNDRFFAVRPEGSVSTLKIQRTERGDSAVYLCASSPDRENTGELFFGEGSRLTVL.

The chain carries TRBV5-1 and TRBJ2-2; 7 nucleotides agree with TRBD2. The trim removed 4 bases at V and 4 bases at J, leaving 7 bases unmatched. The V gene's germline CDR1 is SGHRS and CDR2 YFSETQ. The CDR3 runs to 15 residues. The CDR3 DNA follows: TGCGCCAGCAGCCTAGGGACTACCGGCACCGGGGAGCTGTTTTTT. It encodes CASSLGTTGTGELFF.

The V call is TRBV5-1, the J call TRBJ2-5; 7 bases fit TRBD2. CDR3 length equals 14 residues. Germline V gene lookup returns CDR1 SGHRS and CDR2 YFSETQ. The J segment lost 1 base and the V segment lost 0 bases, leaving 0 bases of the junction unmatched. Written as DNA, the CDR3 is TGCGCCAGCAGCTTGGCTAGCGGCCAAGAGACCCAGTACTTC. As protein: CASSLASGQETQYF. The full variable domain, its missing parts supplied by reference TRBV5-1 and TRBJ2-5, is KAGVTQTPRYLIKTRGQQVTLSCSPISGHRSVSWYQQTPGQGLQFLFEYFSETQRNKGNFPGRFSGRQFSNSRSEMNVSTLELGDSALYLCASSLASGQETQYFGPGTRLLVL.

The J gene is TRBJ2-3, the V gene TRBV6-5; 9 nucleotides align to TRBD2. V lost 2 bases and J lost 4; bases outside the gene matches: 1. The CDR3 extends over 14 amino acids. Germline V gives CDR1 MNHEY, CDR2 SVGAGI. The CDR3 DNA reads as TGTGCCAGCAGTTACGTAGCGGGGGCAGATACGCAGTATTTT. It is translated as CASSYVAGADTQYF.

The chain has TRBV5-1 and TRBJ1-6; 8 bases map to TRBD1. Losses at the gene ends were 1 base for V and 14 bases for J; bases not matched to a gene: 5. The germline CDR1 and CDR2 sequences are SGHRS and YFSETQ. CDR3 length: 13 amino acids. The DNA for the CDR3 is TGCGCCAGCAGCTTGCAGACAGGGGAGGCCCTCCACTTT. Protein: CASSLQTGEALHF.

The CDR3 DNA is TGCGCCAGCAGCCAAGTACTAGCGGGGGGCACTAGCACAGATACGCAGTATTTT. It specifies CASSQVLAGGTSTDTQYF. The chain is built from TRBV4-3 and TRBJ2-3; the match to TRBD2 covers 12 bases. This CDR3 has 18 amino acids. V was pared by 1 base and J by 0 bases, with 5 bases of the junction left unmatched. Per the germline V gene, CDR1 is LGHNA and CDR2 is YSLEER.

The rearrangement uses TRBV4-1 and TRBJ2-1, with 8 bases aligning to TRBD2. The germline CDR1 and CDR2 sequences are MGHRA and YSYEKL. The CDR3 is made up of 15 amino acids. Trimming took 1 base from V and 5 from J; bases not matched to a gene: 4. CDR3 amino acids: CASSQVGGANNEQFF. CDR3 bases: TGCGCCAGCAGCCAAGTCGGGGGGGCCAACAATGAGCAGTTCTTC.

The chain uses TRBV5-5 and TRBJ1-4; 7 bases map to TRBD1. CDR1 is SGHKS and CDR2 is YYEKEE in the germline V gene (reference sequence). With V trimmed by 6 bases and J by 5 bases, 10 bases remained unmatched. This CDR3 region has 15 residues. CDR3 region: CASTKEPTGNEKLFF. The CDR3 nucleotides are TGTGCCAGCACCAAAGAGCCGACAGGGAATGAAAAACTGTTTTTT. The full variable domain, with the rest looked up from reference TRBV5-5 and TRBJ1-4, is DAGVTQSPTHLIKTRGQQVTLRCSPISGHKSVSWYQQVLGQGPQFIFQYYEKEERGRGNFPDRFSARQFPNYSSELNVNALLLGDSALYLCASTKEPTGNEKLFFGSGTQLSVL.

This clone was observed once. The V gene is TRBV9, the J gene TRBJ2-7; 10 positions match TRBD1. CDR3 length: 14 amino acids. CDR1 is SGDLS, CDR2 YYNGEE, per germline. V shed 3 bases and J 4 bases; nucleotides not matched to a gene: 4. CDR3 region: CASSGGQGKYEQYF. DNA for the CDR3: TGTGCCAGCAGCGGGGGACAGGGGAAGTACGAGCAGTACTTC.

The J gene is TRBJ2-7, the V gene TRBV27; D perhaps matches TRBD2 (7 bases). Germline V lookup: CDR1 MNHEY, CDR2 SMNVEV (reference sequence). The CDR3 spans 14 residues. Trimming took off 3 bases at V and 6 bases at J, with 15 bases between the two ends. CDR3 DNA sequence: TGTGCCAGCAGTTTGGGGGGGCTGTATTCCGAGCAGTACTTC. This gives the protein CASSLGGLYSEQYF.

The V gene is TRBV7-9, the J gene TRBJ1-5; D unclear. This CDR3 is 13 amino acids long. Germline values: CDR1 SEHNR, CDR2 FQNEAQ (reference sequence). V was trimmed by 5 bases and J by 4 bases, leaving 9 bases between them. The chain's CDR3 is CASSLEINQPQHF. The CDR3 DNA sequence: TGTGCCAGCAGCCTCGAGATAAATCAGCCCCAGCATTTT.

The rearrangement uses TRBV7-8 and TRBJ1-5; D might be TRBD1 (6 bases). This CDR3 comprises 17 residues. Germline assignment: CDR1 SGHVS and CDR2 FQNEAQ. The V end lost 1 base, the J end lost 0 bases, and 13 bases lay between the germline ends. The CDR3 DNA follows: TGTGCCAGCAGCTTAGAGGTCGACAGGTATAGCAATCAGCCCCAGCATTTT. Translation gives CASSLEVDRYSNQPQHF.

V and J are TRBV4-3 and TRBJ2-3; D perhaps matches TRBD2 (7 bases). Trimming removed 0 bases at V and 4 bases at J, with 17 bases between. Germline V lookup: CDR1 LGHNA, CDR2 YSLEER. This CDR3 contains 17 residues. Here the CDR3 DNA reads TGCGCCAGCAGCCAAGAGTGGGGGGGGCGGATCCCAGATACGCAGTATTTT. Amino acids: CASSQEWGGRIPDTQYF.

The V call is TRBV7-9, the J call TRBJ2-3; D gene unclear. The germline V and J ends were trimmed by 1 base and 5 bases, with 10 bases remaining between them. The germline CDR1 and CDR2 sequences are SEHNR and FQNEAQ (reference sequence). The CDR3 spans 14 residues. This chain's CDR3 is CASSLGHDGDTQYF. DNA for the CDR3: TGTGCCAGCAGCTTAGGACACGACGGAGATACGCAGTATTTT.

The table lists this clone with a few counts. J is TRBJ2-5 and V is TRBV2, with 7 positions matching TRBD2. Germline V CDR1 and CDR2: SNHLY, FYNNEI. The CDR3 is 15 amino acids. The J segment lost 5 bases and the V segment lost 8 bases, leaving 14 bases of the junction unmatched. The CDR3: CASRRFSGGGETQYF. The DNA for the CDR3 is TGTGCCAGCCGAAGATTTTCCGGGGGAGGGGAGACCCAGTACTTC. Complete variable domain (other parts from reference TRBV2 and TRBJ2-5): EPEVTQTPSHQVTQMGQEVILRCVPISNHLYFYWYRQILGQKVEFLVSFYNNEISEKSEIFDDQFSVERPDGSNFTLKIRSTKLEDSAMYFCASRRFSGGGETQYFGPGTRLLVL.

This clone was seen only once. The CDR3 sequence: CASSQASSGLAAATAQYF. The CDR3 DNA follows: TGCGCCAGCAGCCAGGCTTCATCGGGACTAGCGGCGGCCACTGCGCAGTATTTT. This chain connects TRBV4-3 to TRBJ2-3; 11 bases align to TRBD2. Germline V gene lookup returns CDR1 LGHNA and CDR2 YSLEER. The CDR3 is 18 residues long. Unmatched junction bases numbered 18, after V lost 3 bases and J lost 10 bases.

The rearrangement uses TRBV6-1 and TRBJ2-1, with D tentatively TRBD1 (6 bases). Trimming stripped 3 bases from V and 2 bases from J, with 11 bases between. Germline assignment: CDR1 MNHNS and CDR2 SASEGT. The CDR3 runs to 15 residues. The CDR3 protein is CASSDSTGPYNEQFF. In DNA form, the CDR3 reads TGTGCCAGCAGTGATAGTACAGGGCCCTACAATGAGCAGTTCTTC.

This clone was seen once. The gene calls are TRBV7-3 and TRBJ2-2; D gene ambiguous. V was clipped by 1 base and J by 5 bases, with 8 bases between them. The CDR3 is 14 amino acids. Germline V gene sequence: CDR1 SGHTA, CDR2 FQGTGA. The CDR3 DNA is TGTGCCAGCAGCTTAATCGCGAGAACCGGGGAGCTGTTTTTT. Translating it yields CASSLIARTGELFF.

CDR3 residues: CASSSRQGGTEAFF. CDR3 nucleotides: TGTGCCAGCAGTTCACGACAGGGCGGGACTGAAGCTTTCTTT. The V and J genes are TRBV6-5 and TRBJ1-1, with TRBD1 matching over 7 bases. Germline trimming cut 4 bases from V and 5 bases from J; bases unmatched to any gene: 7. The CDR3 extends over 14 amino acids. CDR1 is MNHEY and CDR2 is SVGAGI in the germline V gene.

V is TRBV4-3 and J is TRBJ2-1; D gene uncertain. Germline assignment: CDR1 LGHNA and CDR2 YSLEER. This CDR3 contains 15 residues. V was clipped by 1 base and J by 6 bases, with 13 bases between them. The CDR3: CASSQGVPRSNEQFF. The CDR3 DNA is TGCGCCAGCAGCCAAGGAGTACCGCGTAGCAATGAGCAGTTCTTC.

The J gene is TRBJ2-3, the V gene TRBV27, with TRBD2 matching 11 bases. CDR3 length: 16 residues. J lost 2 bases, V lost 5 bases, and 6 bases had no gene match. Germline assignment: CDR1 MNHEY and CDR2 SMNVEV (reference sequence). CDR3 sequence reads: CASSLRLAGHTDTQYF. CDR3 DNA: TGTGCCAGCAGTCTAAGACTAGCGGGGCACACAGATACGCAGTATTTT.

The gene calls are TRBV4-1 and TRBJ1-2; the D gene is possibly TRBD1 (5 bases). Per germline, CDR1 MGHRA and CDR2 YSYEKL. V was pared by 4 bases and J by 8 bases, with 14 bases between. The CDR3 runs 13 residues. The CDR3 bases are TGCGCCAGCAGCCCTTGGAGCGGGGGAGGCTACACCTTC. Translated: CASSPWSGGGYTF.

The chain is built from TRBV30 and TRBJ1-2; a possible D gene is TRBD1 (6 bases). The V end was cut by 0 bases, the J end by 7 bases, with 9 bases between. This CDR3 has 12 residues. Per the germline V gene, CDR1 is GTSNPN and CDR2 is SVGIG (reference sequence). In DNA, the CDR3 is TGTGCCTGGAGTGTAGTAGGGGGTGGCTACACCTTC. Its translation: CAWSVVGGGYTF.

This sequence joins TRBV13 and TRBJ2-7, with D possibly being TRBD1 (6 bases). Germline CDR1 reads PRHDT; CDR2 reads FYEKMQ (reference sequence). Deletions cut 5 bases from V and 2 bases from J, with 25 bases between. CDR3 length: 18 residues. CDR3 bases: TGTGCCAGCAGCAAACGACAGGTTATCGAAAGTTTTGCCTACGAGCAGTACTTC. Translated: CASSKRQVIESFAYEQYF.

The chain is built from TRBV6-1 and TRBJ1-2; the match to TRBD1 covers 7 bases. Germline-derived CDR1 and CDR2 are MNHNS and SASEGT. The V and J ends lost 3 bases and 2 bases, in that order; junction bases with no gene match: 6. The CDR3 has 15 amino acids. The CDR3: CASSDWGQTNYGYTF. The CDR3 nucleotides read TGTGCCAGCAGTGACTGGGGACAGACCAACTATGGCTACACCTTC.

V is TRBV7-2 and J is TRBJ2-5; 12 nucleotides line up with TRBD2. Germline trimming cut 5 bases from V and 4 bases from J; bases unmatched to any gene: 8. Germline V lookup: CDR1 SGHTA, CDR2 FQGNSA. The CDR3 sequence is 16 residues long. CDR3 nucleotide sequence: TGTGCCAGCAGCCTACAAGCTAGCGGGGGGGCAGAGACCCAGTACTTC. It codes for CASSLQASGGAETQYF.

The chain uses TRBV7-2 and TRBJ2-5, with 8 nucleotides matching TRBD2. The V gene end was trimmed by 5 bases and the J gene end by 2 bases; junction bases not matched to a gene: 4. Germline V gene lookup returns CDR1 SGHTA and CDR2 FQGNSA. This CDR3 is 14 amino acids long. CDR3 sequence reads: CASSPRLAQETQYF. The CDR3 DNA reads TGTGCCAGCAGCCCTAGACTAGCGCAAGAGACCCAGTACTTC.

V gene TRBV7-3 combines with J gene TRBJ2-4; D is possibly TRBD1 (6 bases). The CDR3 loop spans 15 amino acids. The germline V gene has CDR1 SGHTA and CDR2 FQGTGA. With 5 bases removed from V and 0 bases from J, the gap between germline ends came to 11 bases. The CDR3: CASSPGVGAKNIQYF. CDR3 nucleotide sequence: TGTGCCAGCAGCCCAGGGGTCGGAGCCAAAAACATTCAGTACTTC.